The rows below give T cell receptor beta chains drawn from one sample of a study of T cells after yellow fever vaccination. TCRdb re-derived calls from the 5' RACE reads in MiXCR, one entry per CDR3 protein. The table lists about 260,000 distinct CDR3 sequences, roughly 5.6% of them singletons. The source material was CD4+ T cells sorted from PBMCs, sampled on the day of the yellow fever booster vaccination. The receptor set was obtained from a man aged 18-30 years who received the YFV17D yellow fever vaccine. Both conserved end residues are part of each CDR3. D genes are given only for firm matches. Rows may omit the clone size; those that give it use once, few, many or a size class.

cdr3_nt | cdr3_aa | v_call | d_call | clone_size | j_call
TGTGCCAGCAGCTCTTGGACAGCCACTAGCACAGATACGCAGTATTTT | CASSSWTATSTDTQYF | TRBV6-5 | - | - | TRBJ2-3
TGTGCCAGCAGCTTAGGAAGCAGGGTCCCCGGGGAGCTGTTTTTT | CASSLGSRVPGELFF | TRBV11-1 | - | - | TRBJ2-2
TGCGCCAGCAGCTTGGTAGTTGGAACTACAGGGTCGAATAATTCACCCCTCCACTTT | CASSLVVGTTGSNNSPLHF | TRBV5-1 | - | - | TRBJ1-6
TGTGCCAGCAGCTTAGAGTACTCCGGGTTGGAAACTGAAGCTTTCTTT | CASSLEYSGLETEAFF | TRBV7-8 | - | few | TRBJ1-1
TGCGCCAGCAGCCCCGGGACAGCTCCAAACATTCAGTACTTC | CASSPGTAPNIQYF | TRBV5-1 | TRBD1 | few | TRBJ2-4
TGCAGTGCAAAGGCGGGGGCCGGGGGCTACACCTTC | CSAKAGAGGYTF | TRBV20-1 | - | many | TRBJ1-2
TGTGCCAGCTCACCAAATGCCGGGACACTGATGAACACTGAAGCTTTCTTT | CASSPNAGTLMNTEAFF | TRBV18 | - | - | TRBJ1-1
TGCAGCGTAGAAAACAGGGGGAAGAACACTGAAGCTTTCTTT | CSVENRGKNTEAFF | TRBV29-1 | TRBD1 | many | TRBJ1-1
TGCAGTGCTAGTGCCCTAGCGGGGGGCTCCTACAATGAGCAGTTCTTC | CSASALAGGSYNEQFF | TRBV20-1 | TRBD2 | - | TRBJ2-1
TGTGCCAGCAGCCCCGGGGCCCGCACCATATATTTT | CASSPGARTIYF | TRBV7-8 | - | few | TRBJ1-3
TGTGCCAGCAGTGATACAGGGGGCGCTTCCGGAAAACTGTTTTTT | CASSDTGGASGKLFF | TRBV25-1 | TRBD1 | few | TRBJ1-4
TGTGCCAGCAGCGCCGGACAGGTTTATAATTCACCCCTCCACTTT | CASSAGQVYNSPLHF | TRBV9 | TRBD1 | few | TRBJ1-6
TGTGCCATCAGTTCGACGGAGAATCAGCCCCAGCATTTT | CAISSTENQPQHF | TRBV10-3 | - | few | TRBJ1-5
TGTGCCATCAGTGGAAGGACAGGGGGATCGGGCACTGAAGCTTTCTTT | CAISGRTGGSGTEAFF | TRBV10-3 | TRBD1 | many | TRBJ1-1
TGTGCCAGCAGCTCGCCTAGGAGTTCCAATGAGCAGTTCTTC | CASSSPRSSNEQFF | TRBV7-2 | - | many | TRBJ2-1
TGTGCCAGCAGACCTAGTTCCGGGGAGCTGTTTTTT | CASRPSSGELFF | TRBV9 | - | - | TRBJ2-2
TGCAGCGTTGGAAGGGGTAGTCGGGCAGATACGCAGTATTTT | CSVGRGSRADTQYF | TRBV29-1 | - | many | TRBJ2-3
TGCGCCAGCAGCCTTCTACCGCCAGTCCTAAAGGTGAACACTGAAGCTTTCTTT | CASSLLPPVLKVNTEAFF | TRBV5-1 | - | many | TRBJ1-1
TGTGCCAGCTCCCAGGGCTCTTCGACCTTGGGGGCGGGTGCTTTT | CASSQGSSTLGAGAF | TRBV3-1 | - | - | TRBJ2-3
TGTGCCAGCAGCAAAGTTTTTCCAGAGGTGGAAGAGACCCAGTACTTC | CASSKVFPEVEETQYF | TRBV21-1 | - | few | TRBJ2-5
TGCGCCAGCAGCCCGGGGGCCAGGGCTGTGTTCGAGCAGTACTTC | CASSPGARAVFEQYF | TRBV5-1 | - | many | TRBJ2-7
TGTGCTAGTGCCCCTACCGGGACTTTAGAGACCCAGTACTTC | CASAPTGTLETQYF | TRBV12-5 | - | few | TRBJ2-5
TGTGCCAGCAGGGGGGCGGGCGGGCCCACCTACGAGCAGTACTTC | CASRGAGGPTYEQYF | TRBV6-6 | - | many | TRBJ2-7
TGTGCCAGCAGCCCTGTACCTTCGCACGAGCAGTACTTC | CASSPVPSHEQYF | TRBV3-1 | - | - | TRBJ2-7
TGCGCCAGCAGCCAAGATAGTGGCAGGGGTAACGTGTTGGATACGCAGTATTTT | CASSQDSGRGNVLDTQYF | TRBV4-3 | - | many | TRBJ2-3
TGCAGTGCGGCGGGCAGCAGGTCCCAGAACACTGAAGCTTTCTTT | CSAAGSRSQNTEAFF | TRBV20-1 | - | few | TRBJ1-1
TGTGCCACCAGCAAGAGGGCTAGCGGGGAGGAGACCCAGTACTTC | CATSKRASGEETQYF | TRBV15 | TRBD2 | few | TRBJ2-5
TGCGCCAGCAGCCAACCCACGGCTAAAAACATTCAGTACTTC | CASSQPTAKNIQYF | TRBV4-1 | - | few | TRBJ2-4
TGTGCCAGCAGGGGGTCCGGGACAGGGCCCCACGAGCAGTACTTC | CASRGSGTGPHEQYF | TRBV12-3/TRBV12-4 | TRBD1 | - | TRBJ2-7
TGCGCCAGCAGCCAAGTTCCAGGGGGAGGCACTGAAGCTTTCTTT | CASSQVPGGGTEAFF | TRBV4-3 | TRBD1 | - | TRBJ1-1
TGTGCCAGCAGCTTATGGACAAGTAACACTGAAGCTTTCTTT | CASSLWTSNTEAFF | TRBV7-2 | - | many | TRBJ1-1